The 12 T cell receptor beta chains given below trace back to one sample, sequenced in a study of T cell responses to AZD1222 COVID-19 vaccine. Here immunoSEQ multiplex PCR was the method, and the copy in TCRdb shows in-frame clones only, minus some. Here the sample spans approximately 190,000 clones, approximately 92% being singletons. Source: peripheral blood, taken on day 0 of AZD1222 vaccination. The origin of the receptors is an adult in good health.

The chain combines TRBV20-1 with TRBJ1-2; D gene ambiguous. CDR3 length equals 10 residues. Germline values: CDR1 DFQATT, CDR2 SNEGSKA (reference sequence). Trimming cost V 4 bases and J 1 base, with 1 base left between them. The CDR3 DNA reads TGCAGTGCTATTAACTATGGCTACACCTTC. Protein product: CSAINYGYTF.

CDR3 region: CASSPLRTGVYGYTF. The CDR3 DNA reads as TGTGCCAGCAGCCCGCTTCGGACAGGAGTCTATGGCTACACCTTC. The V call is TRBV14, the J call TRBJ1-2, with 7 bases lining up with TRBD1. V was pared by 4 bases and J by 4 bases, with 9 bases of the junction left unmatched. The CDR3 totals 15 residues. The V gene's germline CDR1 is SGHDN and CDR2 FVKESK.

This chain uses TRBV6-5 with TRBJ1-6; D not certain. V lost 6 bases and J 7 bases, leaving 13 bases between the germline ends. Germline CDR1 and CDR2: MNHEY and SVGAGI. This CDR3 is 14 amino acids long. In DNA form, the CDR3 reads TGTGCCAGCAGGATGGGCAGGTCAAATTCACCCCTCCACTTT. This sequence encodes CASRMGRSNSPLHF.

V is TRBV3-1 (or the pseudogene TRBV3-2) and J is TRBJ1-5; no clear D gene. Germline lookup yields CDR1 LGHDT and CDR2 YNNKEL (reference sequence). Trimming stripped 1 base from V and 9 bases from J, with 10 bases between. CDR3 length: 13 amino acids. The CDR3 loop is CASSQGSGVPQHF. CDR3 nucleotide sequence: TGTGCCAGCAGCCAAGGAAGCGGAGTGCCCCAGCATTTT.

This rearrangement joins TRBV3-1 (or the pseudogene TRBV3-2) to TRBJ1-1; D unresolved. The CDR3 runs to 14 residues. Germline V gene lookup returns CDR1 LGHDT and CDR2 YNNKEL (reference sequence). Trimming took off 4 bases at V and 6 bases at J, with 15 bases between the two ends. In nucleotides, the CDR3 is TGTGCCAGCAGCCCCCTCCAGGCCTCGGCTGAAGCTTTCTTT. This translates into CASSPLQASAEAFF.

V is TRBV7-9 and J is TRBJ2-2; D call uncertain. The V end was cut by 5 bases, the J end by 2 bases, with 18 bases between. Looked up from germline, CDR1 is SEHNR and CDR2 is FQNEAQ (reference sequence). The CDR3 contains 17 residues. The CDR3 DNA reads as TGTGCCAGCAGCCCTCAAGCTGCAGCATTTAACACCGGGGAGCTGTTTTTT. It specifies CASSPQAAAFNTGELFF.

The chain combines TRBV14 with TRBJ1-6, with D maybe TRBD1 (6 bases). The CDR3 contains 18 residues. Germline-derived CDR1 and CDR2 are SGHDN and FVKESK. The V end was cut by 1 base, the J end by 5 bases, with 18 bases between. CDR3 amino acids: CASSQVRSGGSNNSPLHF. In DNA form, the CDR3 reads TGTGCCAGCAGCCAAGTCCGAAGCGGGGGCTCAAATAATTCACCCCTCCACTTT.

The rearrangement uses TRBV19 and TRBJ1-1; D unclear. Looked up from germline, CDR1 is LNHDA and CDR2 is SQIVND (reference sequence). The germline V and J ends were trimmed by 5 bases and 11 bases, with 15 bases remaining between them. This CDR3 region has 12 residues. The CDR3 loop reads CASSWGEGAAFF. The DNA for the CDR3 is TGTGCCAGTAGTTGGGGAGAGGGTGCGGCTTTCTTT.

The chain links TRBV27 to TRBJ1-1; unclear D gene. CDR1 is MNHEY and CDR2 is SMNVEV in the germline V gene (reference sequence). The ends were cut back, 2 bases at V and 3 bases at J, with 10 bases in the middle. The CDR3 spans 14 residues. This CDR3 reads CASSLPPRDTEAFF. The CDR3 DNA reads as TGTGCCAGCAGTTTACCCCCCCGGGACACTGAAGCTTTCTTT.

V usage is TRBV28 and J usage is TRBJ2-7; 10 bases agree with TRBD2. Germline V CDR1 and CDR2: MDHEN, SYDVKM. The CDR3 runs 15 residues. The V gene end was trimmed by 5 bases and the J gene end by 0 bases; junction bases not matched to a gene: 4. The CDR3, as DNA: TGTGCCAGCAGTCAAACTAGCGGGGCCTCCTACGAGCAGTACTTC. Its protein is CASSQTSGASYEQYF.

The rearrangement joins TRBV6-5 to TRBJ1-2; TRBD1 matches 8 bases. J gave up 4 bases and V 7 bases, and 11 bases lay outside the gene matches. Germline CDR1 reads MNHEY; CDR2 reads SVGAGI. There are 15 residues in the CDR3. The CDR3 reads CASNQARGPGYGYTF. CDR3 sequence (DNA): TGTGCCAGCAATCAGGCCAGGGGGCCGGGCTATGGCTACACCTTC.

The CDR3 loop is CASSLRGLGTDTQYF. In DNA, the CDR3 is TGTGCCAGCAGCTTAAGGGGGCTAGGGACAGATACGCAGTATTTT. The chain combines TRBV7-3 with TRBJ2-3; TRBD1 is a possible D gene (6 bases). Germline loops: CDR1 SGHTA, CDR2 FQGTGA. With 1 base removed from V and 3 bases from J, the gap between germline ends came to 11 bases. This CDR3 spans 15 amino acids.